This T cell receptor (beta chain) is drawn from a study of T cell changes during pregnancy in multiple sclerosis. Here immunoSEQ multiplex PCR was the method, and the copy in TCRdb shows in-frame clones only, minus some. Of about 48,000 clones in the sample, 88% were seen once. Germline V gene sequence: CDR1 SGHRS, CDR2 YFSETQ. The CDR3 contains 14 residues. V lost 0 bases and J lost 4, with 8 bases in between. The chain carries TRBV5-1 and TRBJ1-5; D is possibly TRBD1 (6 bases). Sequencing used CD4+ T cells from peripheral blood mononuclear cells, obtained in the second trimester of pregnancy. The TCR was taken from a female donor with multiple sclerosis, enrolled in a pregnancy study. The CDR3 protein is CASSLGTENQPQHF. The CDR3 DNA follows: TGCGCCAGCAGCTTGGGGACAGAGAATCAGCCCCAGCATTTT.